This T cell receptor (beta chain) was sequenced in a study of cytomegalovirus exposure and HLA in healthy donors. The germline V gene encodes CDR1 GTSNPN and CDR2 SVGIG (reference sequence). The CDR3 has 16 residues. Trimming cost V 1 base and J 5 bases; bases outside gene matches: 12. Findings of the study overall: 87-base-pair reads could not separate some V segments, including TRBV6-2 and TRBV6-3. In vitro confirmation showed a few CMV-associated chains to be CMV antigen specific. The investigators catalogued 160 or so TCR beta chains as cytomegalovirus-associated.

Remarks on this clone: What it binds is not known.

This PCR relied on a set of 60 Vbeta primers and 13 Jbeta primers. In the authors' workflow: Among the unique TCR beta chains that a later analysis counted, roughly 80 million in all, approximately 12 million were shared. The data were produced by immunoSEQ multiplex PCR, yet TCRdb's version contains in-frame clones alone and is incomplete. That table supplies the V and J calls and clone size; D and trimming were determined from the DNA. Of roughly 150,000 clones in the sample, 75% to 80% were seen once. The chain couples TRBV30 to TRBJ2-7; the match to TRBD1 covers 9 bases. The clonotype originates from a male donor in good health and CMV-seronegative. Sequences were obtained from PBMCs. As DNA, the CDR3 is TGTGCCTGGAGTGAAGTCCCCCGGGACAGGGATCACGAGCAGTACTTC. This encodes CAWSEVPRDRDHEQYF.